The 30 T cell receptor beta chains in this list originate from one sample, sequenced in a study of shared clonotypes between healthy human individuals. Repertoires were generated with immunoSEQ multiplex PCR, while TCRdb's copy carries only in-frame clones and drops some. Of some 630,000 clones listed, about two thirds are singletons. What was sequenced was memory CD4+ T cells sorted from blood. As to subset: CD45RA-negative fraction. The receptor source for this set is a woman aged 25 to 39 in good health.

In regard to this clone: In the same sample, other DNA sequences code for this CDR3. This sequence joins TRBV18 and TRBJ2-5; TRBD1 is a possible D gene (6 bases). The CDR3 contains 13 residues. V gave up 2 bases and J gave up 4 bases, with 8 bases separating them. Germline V lookup: CDR1 KGHSH, CDR2 LQKENI. The CDR3 DNA reads as TGTGCCAGCTCACCATTAGGGGGAGAGACCCAGTACTTC. Encoded protein: CASSPLGGETQYF.

The J gene is TRBJ1-2, the V gene TRBV6-1; no firm D call. Trimming took 0 bases from V and 11 from J, leaving 13 bases between them. Germline V gene lookup returns CDR1 MNHNS and CDR2 SASEGT. The CDR3 runs 13 residues. The CDR3 is CASSEALSLGYTF. CDR3 bases: TGTGCCAGCAGTGAAGCGCTTAGTTTAGGGTACACCTTC.

The chain employs TRBV7-7 and TRBJ2-1, with TRBD2 identical over 12 bases. The germline V gene encodes CDR1 SSHAT and CDR2 FNYEAQ (reference sequence). The CDR3 spans 15 residues. V gave up 5 bases and J gave up 5 bases; unmatched junction bases: 4. The chain's CDR3 is CASSATSGRDNEQFF. CDR3 DNA: TGTGCCAGCAGCGCGACTAGCGGGAGAGACAATGAGCAGTTCTTC.

This chain joins TRBV30 and TRBJ2-1; 10 nucleotides align to TRBD2. The junction had 11 bases not matched to a gene; V was cut back by 2 bases and J by 10 bases. Germline lookup yields CDR1 GTSNPN and CDR2 SVGIG (reference sequence). This CDR3 spans 15 amino acids. Here the CDR3 reads CAWSPPSGRAREQFF. Here the CDR3 DNA reads TGTGCCTGGAGTCCGCCCAGCGGGAGGGCCCGCGAGCAGTTCTTC.

The V gene is TRBV28, the J gene TRBJ1-5, with D perhaps TRBD1 (5 bases). Trimming took 2 bases from V and 6 from J, leaving 17 bases between them. Germline V gene data show CDR1 as MDHEN and CDR2 as SYDVKM. The CDR3 extends over 16 amino acids. The CDR3 DNA follows: TGTGCCAGCAGTTTAGAGGGTCGGGGCGACGGTCAGCCCCAGCATTTT. It translates to CASSLEGRGDGQPQHF.

V usage is TRBV5-4 and J usage is TRBJ1-2, with D unclear. The CDR3 spans 14 residues. The V end was cut by 5 bases, the J end by 10 bases, with 21 bases between. The V gene's germline CDR1 is SGHNT and CDR2 YYREEE (reference sequence). CDR3 in amino acids: CASRADSRTLDYTF. The CDR3 bases are TGTGCCAGCAGGGCAGACTCAAGGACTTTGGACTACACCTTC.

The gene calls are TRBV5-1 and TRBJ2-1; D call uncertain. The V gene's germline CDR1 is SGHRS and CDR2 YFSETQ. Trimming cost V 4 bases and J 2 bases, with 16 bases left between them. This CDR3 contains 16 residues. The CDR3 coding sequence is TGCGCCAGCAGCCGCTCCACCGACGGGCCCTACAATGAGCAGTTCTTC. Its translation is CASSRSTDGPYNEQFF.

The table lists this clone with many counts. V and J are TRBV12-2 and TRBJ2-5; the table's D gene call, TRBD2, was not cross checked with the DNA. TRBV12-2 is noted as a pseudogene. CDR3 size: 20 residues. The CDR3: CASRALTSGRTRMSQETQYF. In DNA form, the CDR3 reads TGTGCAAGTCGCGCCTTGACTAGCGGGAGGACCCGAATGTCCCAAGAGACCCAGTACTTC.

The chain has TRBV27 and TRBJ2-3, with 7 bases lining up with TRBD1. The length of the CDR3 is 17 residues. Germline trimming cut 11 bases from V and 2 bases from J; bases unmatched to any gene: 19. Germline values: CDR1 MNHEY, CDR2 SMNVEV (reference sequence). The CDR3 DNA reads as TGTGCCTTACAGATGGCCAGGGGGAAGGCCTCCACAGATACGCAGTATTTT. Protein product: CALQMARGKASTDTQYF.

About this clone: This sample includes further DNA sequences coding for the same CDR3. V is TRBV9 and J is TRBJ2-1, with unresolved D. The V end was cut by 0 bases, the J end by 0 bases, with 7 bases between. CDR1 SGDLS and CDR2 YYNGEE come from the germline V gene. The CDR3 has 15 residues. The CDR3 here is CASSVGGNSYNEQFF. The CDR3, as DNA: TGTGCCAGCAGCGTAGGCGGCAACTCCTACAATGAGCAGTTCTTC.

CDR3 loop: CASNIGDSEQYF. CDR3 DNA sequence: TGTGCCAGCAACATCGGAGATTCGGAGCAGTACTTC. This rearrangement joins TRBV7-8 to TRBJ2-7; D is unclear. Germline V lookup: CDR1 SGHVS, CDR2 FQNEAQ. V was shortened by 7 bases and J by 7 bases, with 14 bases between the two germline ends. This CDR3 has 12 amino acids. Looking up the rest from reference TRBV7-8 and TRBJ2-7 gives the full variable domain: GAGVSQSPRYKVAKRGQDVALRCDPISGHVSLFWYQQALGQGPEFLTYFQNEAQLDKSGLPSDRFFAERPEGSVSTLKIQRTQQEDSAVYLCASNIGDSEQYFGPGTRLTVT.

Details on this clone: A clone one base away is much larger, so this may be a read error. The chain is built from TRBV27 and TRBJ2-7, with 13 bases identical to TRBD2. Germline CDR1 and CDR2: MNHEY and SMNVEV (reference sequence). V was clipped by 4 bases and J by 4 bases; unmatched bases: 1. The CDR3 consists of 14 residues. This CDR3 reads CASSSLAGGYEQYF. CDR3 nucleotide sequence: TGTGCCAGCAGTTCACTAGCGGGAGGGTACGAGCAGTACTTC.

This clone has just a few counts. The V and J genes are TRBV18 and TRBJ2-1, with TRBD1 as a possible D gene (5 bases). The CDR3 is 14 amino acids. The V end lost 3 bases, the J end lost 5 bases, and 11 bases lay between the germline ends. Germline CDR1 KGHSH, CDR2 LQKENI. CDR3 sequence: CASSPTGSHNEQFF. The CDR3 DNA follows: TGTGCCAGCTCACCCACAGGATCCCACAATGAGCAGTTCTTC.

The chain is built from TRBV10-2 and TRBJ1-2; 7 bases line up with TRBD1. The germline V gene has CDR1 WSHSY and CDR2 SAAADI. V was clipped by 10 bases and J by 1 base; unmatched bases: 6. The CDR3 spans 13 residues. The CDR3: CATDDRDNYGYTF. The CDR3 DNA reads TGCGCCACCGACGACAGGGATAACTATGGCTACACCTTC.

V is TRBV2 and J is TRBJ2-1, with a tentative D call TRBD1 (6 bases). Trimming stripped 6 bases from V and 7 bases from J, with 13 bases between. Germline V gene sequence: CDR1 SNHLY, CDR2 FYNNEI. CDR3 length equals 13 residues. The CDR3 DNA is TGTGCCAGCAGCCAGGACAGTCCGAATGAGCAGTTCTTC. Its protein is CASSQDSPNEQFF.

The V and J genes are TRBV9 and TRBJ2-6; D possibly corresponds to TRBD1 (5 bases). Looked up from germline, CDR1 is SGDLS and CDR2 is YYNGEE. The CDR3 runs 15 residues. V was cut by 1 base and J by 3 bases, with 8 bases left in between. CDR3 amino acids: CASSVQGIGANVLTF. CDR3 sequence (DNA): TGTGCCAGCAGCGTACAGGGTATTGGGGCCAACGTCCTGACTTTC.

J is TRBJ2-6 and V is TRBV9; D remains unclear. Trimming cost V 6 bases and J 3 bases, with 10 bases left between them. Germline V CDR1 and CDR2: SGDLS, YYNGEE. The length of the CDR3 is 14 residues. Here the CDR3 reads CASNRQGGANVLTF. The DNA of the CDR3 is TGTGCCAGCAACCGTCAAGGTGGGGCCAACGTCCTGACTTTC.

The chain carries TRBV6-1 and TRBJ1-3, with 7 bases identical to TRBD1. The trim removed 6 bases at V and 2 bases at J, leaving 7 bases unmatched. The length of the CDR3 is 15 residues. From germline, CDR1 is MNHNS and CDR2 SASEGT. The CDR3 here is CASSRGQYTGNTIYF. The CDR3, as DNA: TGTGCCAGCAGCAGGGGACAGTACACTGGAAACACCATATATTTT.

The chain recombines TRBV6-5 with TRBJ2-5; tentatively, D is TRBD2 (5 bases). The CDR3 sequence is 15 residues long. Germline V gene data show CDR1 as MNHEY and CDR2 as SVGAGI. Trimming took 0 bases from V and 5 from J, leaving 13 bases between them. The CDR3 here is CASSYSIGDRETQYF. CDR3 in DNA: TGTGCCAGCAGTTACTCGATCGGGGATAGGGAGACCCAGTACTTC.

This rearrangement joins TRBV19 to TRBJ1-1; D call uncertain. The CDR3 runs to 13 residues. Germline loops: CDR1 LNHDA, CDR2 SQIVND (reference sequence). The germline V and J ends were trimmed by 5 bases and 6 bases, with 13 bases remaining between them. CDR3 bases: TGTGCCAGTAGTCTCCAACCACGCGCTGAAGCTTTCTTT. It specifies CASSLQPRAEAFF. The variable domain in full, completed from reference TRBV19 and TRBJ1-1, reads DGGITQSPKYLFRKEGQNVTLSCEQNLNHDAMYWYRQDPGQGLRLIYYSQIVNDFQKGDIAEGYSVSREKKESFPLTVTSAQKNPTAFYLCASSLQPRAEAFFGQGTRLTVV.

This chain links TRBV6-1 with TRBJ2-1, with D possibly matching TRBD2 (5 bases). Trimming removed 7 bases at V and 9 bases at J, with 19 bases between. The CDR3 is 14 residues long. The germline V gene has CDR1 MNHNS and CDR2 SASEGT. The CDR3 DNA is TGTGCCAGCATTCAAGACGCTACCCGGGGTGAGCAGTTCTTC. Its translation is CASIQDATRGEQFF.

V usage is TRBV10-1 and J usage is TRBJ2-7; D is unclear. The CDR3 covers 12 residues. The V end lost 0 bases, the J end lost 7 bases, and 7 bases lay between the germline ends. Germline V CDR1 and CDR2: WNHNN, SYGVQD (reference sequence). CDR3 protein: CASSESVEEQYF. CDR3 nucleotide sequence: TGCGCCAGCAGTGAGTCCGTGGAAGAGCAGTACTTC.

This CDR3 is CSVGGPEGQALYEQYF. The CDR3 DNA reads as TGCAGCGTTGGGGGGCCGGAGGGACAGGCTCTCTACGAGCAGTACTTC. The V call is TRBV29-1, the J call TRBJ2-7; 8 nucleotides agree with TRBD1. Germline V lookup: CDR1 SQVTM, CDR2 ANQGSEA. CDR3 size: 16 residues. V lost 4 bases and J lost 3; bases outside the gene matches: 14.

The rearrangement joins TRBV10-3 to TRBJ2-7; 7 positions agree with TRBD2. This CDR3 spans 14 amino acids. J lost 2 bases, V lost 6 bases, and 7 bases had no gene match. The germline V gene has CDR1 ENHRY and CDR2 SYGVKD. CDR3 in amino acids: CAIRGSRGAYEQYF. CDR3 sequence (DNA): TGTGCCATCAGGGGGAGCCGGGGGGCCTACGAGCAGTACTTC.

The V call is TRBV28, the J call TRBJ1-4; D gene ambiguous. The germline V gene encodes CDR1 MDHEN and CDR2 SYDVKM. Trimming shortened V by 4 bases and J by 3 bases, and 12 bases separated the two germline ends. The CDR3 is 15 amino acids. In nucleotides, the CDR3 is TGTGCCAGCAGTTCCCACCACACGGCTAATGAAAAACTGTTTTTT. Translated: CASSSHHTANEKLFF. The entire variable domain, with the rest obtained from reference TRBV28 and TRBJ1-4, is as follows: DVKVTQSSRYLVKRTGEKVFLECVQDMDHENMFWYRQDPGLGLRLIYFSYDVKMKEKGDIPEGYSVSREKKERFSLILESASTNQTSMYLCASSSHHTANEKLFFGSGTQLSVL.

Notes on this clone: At one end, the junction sequence differs from germline, possibly due to a read error. V and J are TRBV10-3 and TRBJ2-7; D is perhaps TRBD2 (5 bases). This CDR3 comprises 12 residues. Germline V gene lookup returns CDR1 ENHRY and CDR2 SYGVKD. The chain's CDR3 is CTISPRGSEQYF. CDR3 in DNA: TGTACCATCAGTCCACGGGGAAGCGAGCAGTACTTC.

The J gene is TRBJ1-2, the V gene TRBV5-4; D call uncertain. This CDR3 contains 15 residues. Trimming stripped 1 base from V and 0 bases from J, with 10 bases between. Germline V CDR1 and CDR2: SGHNT, YYREEE (reference sequence). The CDR3 bases are TGTGCCAGCAGCTTGAAAGGGTTAGCTAACTATGGCTACACCTTC. Translating it yields CASSLKGLANYGYTF.

The count of this clone is one. This chain connects TRBV4-1 to TRBJ1-2; possibly TRBD1 for D (5 bases). Trimming took off 0 bases at V and 4 bases at J, with 9 bases between the two ends. The CDR3 contains 14 residues. The V gene's germline CDR1 is MGHRA and CDR2 YSYEKL. CDR3 protein: CASSQDPGPYGYTF. The CDR3 DNA is TGCGCCAGCAGCCAAGATCCAGGGCCCTATGGCTACACCTTC.

The V call is TRBV14, the J call TRBJ2-7; TRBD2 is a possible D gene (5 bases). Germline assignment: CDR1 SGHDN and CDR2 FVKESK. This CDR3 contains 14 residues. The V gene lost 5 bases and the J gene lost 1 base, with 12 bases spanning the gap. The CDR3 coding sequence is TGTGCCAGCAGCGGCCTAGCCACTTCCTACGAGCAGTACTTC. Translating it yields CASSGLATSYEQYF.

This clone has more than one count but fewer than ten. This chain's CDR3 is CASSLSGSGNTIYF. The CDR3 bases are TGTGCCAGCAGCTTGTCAGGATCTGGAAACACCATATATTTT. The V and J genes are TRBV5-8 and TRBJ1-3; D ambiguous. Trimming removed 1 base at V and 1 base at J, with 6 bases between. Per the germline V gene, CDR1 is SGHTS and CDR2 is YDEGEE. There are 14 residues in the CDR3.